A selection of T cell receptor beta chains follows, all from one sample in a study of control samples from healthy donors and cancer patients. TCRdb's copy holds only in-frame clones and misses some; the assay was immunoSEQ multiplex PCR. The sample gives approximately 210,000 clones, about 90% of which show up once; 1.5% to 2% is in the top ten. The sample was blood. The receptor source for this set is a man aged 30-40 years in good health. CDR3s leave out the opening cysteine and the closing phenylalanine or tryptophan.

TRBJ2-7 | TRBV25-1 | ATNPDRGDFYEQY
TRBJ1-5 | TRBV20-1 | SASVVLGKSGPQH
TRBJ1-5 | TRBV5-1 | ASSQSQGVGQGPQH
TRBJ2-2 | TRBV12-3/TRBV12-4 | ASSQTGTGELF
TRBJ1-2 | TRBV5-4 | ASSLGWQGYGYT
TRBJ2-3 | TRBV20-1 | SASGGFGTDTQY
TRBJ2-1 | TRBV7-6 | ASSPTSGGSYNEQF
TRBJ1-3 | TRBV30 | AWESGTGFSGNTIY
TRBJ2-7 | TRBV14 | ASSTRDRNSYEQY
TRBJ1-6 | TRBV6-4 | ASSEQAQAPLH
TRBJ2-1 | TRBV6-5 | ASNRYSNSYNEQF
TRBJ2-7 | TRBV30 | AWSVGGISYEQY
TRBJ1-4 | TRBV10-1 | ASIGQRDEKLF